This T cell receptor beta chain comes out of a study of fetal regulatory T cell absence and autoimmunity. Generated by immunoSEQ multiplex PCR, the TCRdb table keeps only in-frame clones and is missing some. The table has about 46,000 clones, about 80% seen once; the top ten hold 0.35% to 0.5%. This CDR3 comprises 17 residues. V was clipped by 0 bases and J by 4 bases, with 16 bases between them. Germline V CDR1 and CDR2: LGHNA, YNFKEQ. This receptor was taken from a newborn boy with IPEX syndrome. This chain connects TRBV4-2 to TRBJ1-5, with a weak D call TRBD1 (6 bases). Material: cord blood. The CDR3 region is CASSQDRGEGGNQPQHF. The DNA of the CDR3 is TGTGCCAGCAGCCAAGATCGAGGGGAAGGGGGGAATCAGCCCCAGCATTTT.